Listed here is a single TCR beta chain. Its antigen has not been determined. No much larger clone is present one base from it, and per-base qualities are unavailable. The sample comes from a study of cytomegalovirus exposure and HLA in healthy donors listed by TCRdb under 2017. For the study in its entirety: An earlier analysis of under 600 of the donors reported approximately 290 Gb of sequence data and about 100 million unique TCR beta sequences from about 180 million T cells. An early release covering approximately 600 HLA-typed donors comprised approximately 300 gigabases of sequencing data and roughly 86 million unique TCR sequences. The genetic ancestry cluster associated with self-reported Caucasian donors included around 76% of the approximately 430 genotyped donors. The study was designed to test whether signatures of past pathogen exposure could be identified by cataloging public T cell receptors. Using immunosequencing, the study profiled T cell repertoires from 550 to 750 subjects and related those repertoires to cytomegalovirus serostatus. Along with the 666-subject first cohort, a separate validation cohort of over a hundred different subjects was used. To predict cytomegalovirus infection status, the study combined high-throughput TCR immunosequencing, statistical association of individual TCRs with disease status, and machine learning. A later analysis re-analyzed previously published TCR beta repertoires from roughly 690 donors and added high-resolution HLA genotyping to study TCR occurrence patterns. The later analysis used no new phenotypic data to find candidate immune exposures, relying instead on TCR beta sequences and their occurrence across donors. In an earlier analysis of more than 550 of the donors, high-throughput TCR beta sequencing was used to judge whether each TCR beta V gene segment behaved as functional or pseudogenic. Donor age, sex, ethnicity and CMV serostatus were collected together with the repertoire data. A later genetic analysis took genome-wide SNP genotypes for about 65% of the roughly 670 donors and used that subset as a discovery cohort. All discovery cohort repertoires had been generated on a single sequencing platform. HLA typing covered class I and class II loci at four-digit resolution. The number of typed donors differed by locus: 629-630 for A, B, C, DRB1 and DQB1; 500 to 550 for DQA1; around 580 for DPA1; and roughly 470 for DPB1. Roughly 5 DR-DQ haplotypes were treated as single units for association and clustering because of strong linkage in the cohort. Among some 400 genotyped donors of the cohort, an average of 235,054 unique TCR beta nucleotide sequences were sequenced per donor, about a sixth of them non-productive.

The library was obtained by the immunoSEQ multiplex PCR assay. For the multiplex PCR, a mixture combining 60 forward primers for TCR Vbeta segments and 13 reverse primers for TCR Jbeta segments was used. Amplification of the CDR3 region of rearranged TCR beta genes was performed with a multiplex PCR assay on genomic DNA. The Illumina HiSeq System was used to sequence the amplified TCR beta libraries as 87-base-pair reads. The original pipeline was this. In a later analysis, some 80 million unique TCR beta chains were counted across the roughly 670 repertoires, and approximately 11 million of these chains were shared by at least two donors. To remove PCR and sequencing errors, raw reads were error-corrected and collapsed into unique sequences using a nearest-neighbor algorithm that merged closely related sequences. To assign V, D and J gene segments, CDR3 sequences were aligned to IMGT reference sequences. For a sequence to be retained, at least a six-nucleotide match to both a V gene segment and a J gene segment was required. Rearrangements were called productive when the CDR3 lacked stop codons and stayed in frame with V and J; all others were non-productive. Following IMGT convention, CDR3 was defined as the stretch from the second conserved V-encoded cysteine up to the conserved J-encoded phenylalanine. The earlier analysis of 500 to 650 of the donors excluded any sequence lacking an unambiguous match to a single V gene segment. An earlier analysis of roughly 590 of the donors called V segments functional above 56.7% productive rearrangements and segregating when the between-donor standard deviation exceeded 5%. A statistical classification framework was built for diagnosing cytomegalovirus status from the catalog of TCR beta chain sequences. A later analysis assigned V and J genes by comparing TCR nucleotide sequences with IMGT/GENE-DB human TR gene sequences. A later analysis assigned CDR3 sequences and most-parsimonious VDJ recombination scenarios with the TCRdist pipeline. In a later analysis, each TCR beta chain was defined by its CDR3 amino acid sequence together with its V-gene family, and reads lacking a unique V-gene family were excluded. To address suspected cross-contamination and a sequencing artifact, a later analysis removed a few hundred highly shared, low-generation-probability nucleotide sequences. For each public chain, a later analysis derived a clonal expansion index from normalized ranks of inferred template counts within each repertoire. A later analysis computed generation probabilities with a VDJ recombination model fitted to out-of-frame rearrangements, and checked the results against IGoR. In a later analysis, TCR-TCR, TCR-HLA and TCR-CMV co-occurrence was scored with hypergeometric tests, and a repertoire-size bias correction was applied to TCR pairs. A later analysis estimated false discovery rates by permuting HLA or CMV assignments 20 times. In a later analysis, co-occurring TCRs were grouped using DBSCAN, with TCRdist sequence similarity added in when clustering inside HLA-allele-positive subsets. Repertoires with fewer than 30,000 or more than 120,000 public chains, plus five repertoires with anomalous nucleotide sharing, were excluded from co-occurrence clustering. The source is immuneACCESS, and TCRdb retained only in-frame sequences with V and J called. Part of the clones is not carried over; for the studies checked, unresolved V genes explain less than half of this, and the remainder is unexplained. V and J calls and clone size are copied from that table; D and trimming were computed from the DNA. The sample data list 110,000 to 150,000 clones, and roughly 80% of these were observed just once. The ten biggest clones cover roughly 4.7% of the sample.

What the research found in general, with its limitations: Broadly in line with IMGT annotations, most TCR beta V segments showed up in productive rearrangements about 90% or about 30% of the time in an earlier analysis of several hundred of the donors. According to a later analysis, parvovirus B19, influenza, CMV and Epstein-Barr virus appeared linked to several top co-occurrence clusters. Correlated functional status among segregating V segments might be attributable to linkage disequilibrium, but an unknown experimental factor could not be ruled out. Across donors, most TCR sequences were observed very rarely, whereas some public TCRs were present in many individuals. A few of the identified cytomegalovirus-associated TCR beta chains were confirmed in vitro to be specific for cytomegalovirus antigens. A later genetic analysis associated a missense DCLRE1C variant with V-gene and J-gene trimming of TCR beta chains, and an independent cohort replicated the association. According to a later analysis, TCR association rates differed among HLA loci, with DRB1 alleles showing the most associated TCRs and HLA-C alleles showing the fewest. HLA typing was unavailable for some donors at each locus, so association tests used only the typed subset. Assigning TCR associations to individual alleles was difficult when HLA alleles, especially DR and DQ, strongly co-occurred. A group of highly shared sequence variants was considered likely to be a technical artifact of the sequencing pipeline. The authors suggested that the approach could potentially be generalized to other disease states and immunological phenotypes. Because counts were too low, 15 to 20 rarely observed V segments, including chromosome 9 orphons, were left out of the earlier analysis of several hundred of the donors. In a later analysis, HLA-associated TCR beta chains showed more clonal expansion and lower generation probabilities than non-associated chains that were equally common. Because the 87-base-pair reads could not distinguish some IMGT-functional V segments, including TRBV6-2 and TRBV6-3, those segments were excluded. A further reported finding was that TCR beta sequences accurately predicted the HLA-A and HLA-B alleles for most subjects in the first cohort. Presence/absence analyses assumed roughly uniform sequencing depth across donors, an assumption that may not hold. The classifier was reported to diagnose cytomegalovirus status with high specificity and sensitivity in both the original and validation cohorts. In this cohort, only TCR beta chains were sequenced, and detectable features were limited by the absence of alpha or paired-chain data. Immune exposure information for the cohort was limited to CMV serostatus. In a later analysis, around 15,000 TCR beta sequences were associated with specific HLA alleles at a false discovery rate of 0.05. A later genetic analysis reported fewer N-insertions in productive TCRs among donors in an Asian-associated ancestry cluster than the roughly 720-donor mean. A later analysis found that most CMV-associated TCR beta chains appeared HLA-restricted, with HLA associations seemingly driven largely by CMV exposure. A total of fewer than 200 TCR beta chains were listed by the study as associated with cytomegalovirus.

The CDR3, from cysteine to phenylalanine, totals 16 residues. The sequence is cut down to CDR3 DNA, 48 bases in frame from base 1. From a lookup of the germline V gene (reference sequence), CDR1 and CDR2 are LNHNV and YYDKDF. V and J lose 1 base and 3 bases, and a span of 13 bases separates them. The cohort was made up of under 800 healthy bone marrow donors. Cohort members were all nominally healthy when sampled, although unrecorded immune exposures were likely present. The donor was CMV seronegative and was included in the group of several hundred seronegative cohort members. A peripheral blood sample was collected from each donor, and TCR beta sequencing was performed on peripheral blood mononuclear cells. Genomic DNA extraction from the blood cell samples was performed with the Qiagen DNeasy Blood Extraction Kit.

This TCR was sampled from a man aged 35 to 55 in good health and CMV-seronegative. Here the chain combines TRBV15 and TRBJ2-1; no D gene call is confident. Sequenced sample: PBMCs. At the DNA level, the sequence is TGTGCCACCAGCAGAGTGGCAAGCACGGGCTACAATGAGCAGTTCTTC. This encodes CATSRVASTGYNEQFF.